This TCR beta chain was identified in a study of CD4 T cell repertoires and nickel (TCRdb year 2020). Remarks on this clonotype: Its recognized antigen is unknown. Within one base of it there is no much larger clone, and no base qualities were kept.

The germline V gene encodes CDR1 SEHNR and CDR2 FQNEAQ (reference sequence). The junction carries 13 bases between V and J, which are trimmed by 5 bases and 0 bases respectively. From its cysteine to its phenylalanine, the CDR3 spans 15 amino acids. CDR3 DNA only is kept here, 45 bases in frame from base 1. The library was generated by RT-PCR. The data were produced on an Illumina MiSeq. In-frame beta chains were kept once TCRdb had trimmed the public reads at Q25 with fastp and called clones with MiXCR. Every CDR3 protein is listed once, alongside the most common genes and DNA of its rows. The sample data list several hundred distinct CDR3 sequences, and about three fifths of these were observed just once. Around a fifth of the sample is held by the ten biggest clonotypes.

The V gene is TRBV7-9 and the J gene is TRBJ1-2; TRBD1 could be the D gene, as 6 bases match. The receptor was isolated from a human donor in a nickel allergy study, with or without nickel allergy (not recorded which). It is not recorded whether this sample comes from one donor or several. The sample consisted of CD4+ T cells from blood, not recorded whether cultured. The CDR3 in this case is CASSLGGASNYGYTF. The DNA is TGTGCCAGCAGCCTAGGGGGGGCTTCTAACTATGGCTACACCTTC. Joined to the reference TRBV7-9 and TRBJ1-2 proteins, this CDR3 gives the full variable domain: DTGVSQNPRHKITKRGQNVTFRCDPISEHNRLYWYRQTLGQGPEFLTYFQNEAQLEKSRLLSDRFSAERPKGSFSTLEIQRTEQGDSAMYLCASSLGGASNYGYTFGSGTRLTVV.